This TCR beta chain was obtained from a study of T cell repertoires in cytomegalovirus infection. Study background: Through public TCR beta signatures, both CMV infection and matching HLA type were indicated. Findings and limits, study-wide: The ex vivo response was dominated by HLA-C-restricted CMV-specific TCR beta clonotypes. Using cumulative public TCR beta family frequency, the authors identified those who carried CMV together with the relevant HLA.

Via MiXCR, TCRdb re-called the reads, giving one row per CDR3 protein. The table lists some 700,000 distinct CDR3 sequences, roughly 36% of them singletons. Worth noting for this clonotype: The antigen is unknown.

The V segment lost 5 bases and the J segment 4 bases; nucleotides outside the gene matches: 6. Germline-derived CDR1 and CDR2 are SGHTA and FQGNSA. This CDR3 comprises 15 residues. The source of this sequence is a human donor in good health (CMV status not recorded). Some clones in this sample may be carry-over from other donors' samples. The material sequenced was PBMCs. The V gene is TRBV7-2, the J gene TRBJ2-1, with 9 positions matching TRBD2. The CDR3 sequence is CASSIIAGVYNEQFF. CDR3 sequence (DNA): TGTGCCAGCAGCATTATAGCGGGGGTATACAATGAGCAGTTCTTC.